This T cell receptor (beta chain) was retrieved from a study of Graves' ophthalmopathy and Graves' hyperthyroidism. With respect to this clonotype: Its antigen is as yet unknown.

Amplification from RNA transcripts yielded the TCR beta CDR3 regions. The first-round RT-PCR employed HTBI primers together with the Qiagen OneStep RT-PCR kit. A multiplex PCR was then performed as the second round. One entry per CDR3 protein, called by TCRdb with MiXCR from the multiplex PCR reads. The data hold around 1.1 million distinct CDR3 sequences, with 35% to 45% observed a single time. Study-wide results and limits: Discrimination between ophthalmopathy and stable hyperthyroidism by a 13-signature model showed about 85% sensitivity and roughly 80% specificity.

Germline CDR1 is SQVTM and CDR2 is ANQGSEA. V was clipped by 6 bases and J by 1 base, with 12 bases between them. The CDR3 extends over 13 amino acids. The sample consisted of peripheral blood or thyroid tissue (not recorded which). The chain is built from TRBV29-1 and TRBJ1-2; D is possibly TRBD1 (5 bases). The TCR was taken from an adult man with Graves' hyperthyroidism. Here the CDR3 reads CSVCGGGNYGYTF. In nucleotides, the CDR3 is TGCAGCGTCTGTGGTGGGGGTAACTATGGCTACACCTTC.